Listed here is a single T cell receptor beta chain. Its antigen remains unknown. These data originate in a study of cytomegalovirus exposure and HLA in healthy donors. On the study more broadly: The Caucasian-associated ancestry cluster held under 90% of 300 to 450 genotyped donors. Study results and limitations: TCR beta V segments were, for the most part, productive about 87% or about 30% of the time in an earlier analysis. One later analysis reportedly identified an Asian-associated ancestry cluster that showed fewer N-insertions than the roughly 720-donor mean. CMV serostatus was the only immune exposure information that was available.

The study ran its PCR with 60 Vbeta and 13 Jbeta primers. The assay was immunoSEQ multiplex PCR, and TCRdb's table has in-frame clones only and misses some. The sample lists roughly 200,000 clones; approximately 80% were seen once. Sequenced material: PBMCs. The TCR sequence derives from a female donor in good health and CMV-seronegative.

CDR3 amino acids: CASSRTGGVNEQFF. In DNA form, the CDR3 reads TGTGCCAGCAGTCGGACGGGAGGGGTCAATGAGCAGTTCTTC. The chain combines TRBV25-1 with TRBJ2-1; 8 bases are shared with TRBD2. There are 14 residues in the CDR3. Looked up from germline, CDR1 is MGHDK and CDR2 is SYGVNS. The V and J ends lost 5 bases and 6 bases, in that order; junction bases with no gene match: 6.